Described below is a single TCR beta chain sequence and its context. Its antigen is as yet unknown. The data are from a study of CD8+ T cells in alopecia areata. Study information: The drug, oral tofacitinib, was given to treated patients at 5 to 10 mg twice daily. Patients in the study were on tofacitinib for 6 to 18 months, then off it for 6 months.

Extraction of RNA preceded its reverse transcription into cDNA, which served as the sequencing template. Here immunoSEQ multiplex PCR was the method, and the copy in TCRdb shows in-frame clones only, minus some. In the table there are fewer than 350,000 clones, about 62% of which are singletons. Study conclusions and caveats: Scalp sequencing captures resident alphabeta T cells of normal skin too. Numerous expanded lesional clones remained in scalp and blood during tofacitinib.

Treatment defined: oral pan-JAK inhibitor, 5-10 mg twice daily. This sample comprised CD4+ T cells sorted from blood, obtained at week 24, from a patient treated with tofacitinib. This TCR was recovered from a human donor with alopecia areata.

The CDR3 coding sequence is TGCGCCAGCAGCCCAACAGGGAACACGAATGAAAAACTGTTTTTT. This sequence encodes CASSPTGNTNEKLFF. This chain joins TRBV4-3 and TRBJ1-4; weak D call: TRBD1 (6 bases). There are 15 residues in the CDR3. CDR1 and CDR2 (germline): LGHNA, YSLEER. V dropped 4 bases and J dropped 5 bases, with 14 bases sitting between them.